Sequencing of this T cell receptor (beta chain) was carried out in a study of beta chain features in type 1 diabetes. Since all of the isolated RNA was reverse transcribed, expressed TCRB transcripts were what got sequenced. Only in-frame clones appear in the TCRdb table, and some are missing; sequencing was by immunoSEQ multiplex PCR. This table has about 220,000 clones, 11% appearing once. One heparinised draw of blood, averaging roughly 110 mL, came from each donor. CD4+ naive, central memory, regulatory and stem cell-like memory cells were sorted via CD45RO/CCR7/CD25/CD127/CD95/CD27. CDR1 and CDR2 from the germline V gene are SGHTA and FQGNSA. CDR3 length: 14 amino acids. The V and J ends lost 6 bases and 5 bases, in that order; junction bases with no gene match: 4. This clone has only a few counts.

The chain links TRBV7-2 to TRBJ1-4, with TRBD1 matching 9 bases. Sequenced input: central memory CD4+ T cells from blood. This receptor was identified in a young man in good health. This chain's CDR3 is CASRTGTGNEKLFF. The CDR3 DNA reads TGTGCCAGCAGGACCGGGACAGGGAATGAAAAACTGTTTTTT.